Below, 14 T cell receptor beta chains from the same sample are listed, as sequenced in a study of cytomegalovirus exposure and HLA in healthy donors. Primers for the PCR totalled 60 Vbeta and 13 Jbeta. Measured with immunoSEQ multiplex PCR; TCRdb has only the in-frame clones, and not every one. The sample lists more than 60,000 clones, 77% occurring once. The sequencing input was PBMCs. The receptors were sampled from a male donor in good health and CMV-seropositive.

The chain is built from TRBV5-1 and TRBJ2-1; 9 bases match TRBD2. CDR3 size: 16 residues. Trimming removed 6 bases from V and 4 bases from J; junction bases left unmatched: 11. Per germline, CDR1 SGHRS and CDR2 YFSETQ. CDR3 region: CASILAPGLAYNEQFF. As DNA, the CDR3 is TGCGCCAGCATCTTAGCCCCCGGACTAGCGTACAATGAGCAGTTCTTC.

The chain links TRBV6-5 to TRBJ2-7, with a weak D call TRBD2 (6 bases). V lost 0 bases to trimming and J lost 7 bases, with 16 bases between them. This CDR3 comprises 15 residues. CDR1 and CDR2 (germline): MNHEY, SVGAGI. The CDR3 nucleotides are TGTGCCAGCAGTTACTCAGGAGGGGATATAGATGAGCAGTACTTC. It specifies CASSYSGGDIDEQYF.

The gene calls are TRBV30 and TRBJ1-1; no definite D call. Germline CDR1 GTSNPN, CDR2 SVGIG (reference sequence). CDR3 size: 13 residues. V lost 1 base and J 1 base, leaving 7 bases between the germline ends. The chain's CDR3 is CAWSGTGNTEAFF. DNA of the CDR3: TGTGCCTGGAGTGGGACTGGGAACACTGAAGCTTTCTTT.

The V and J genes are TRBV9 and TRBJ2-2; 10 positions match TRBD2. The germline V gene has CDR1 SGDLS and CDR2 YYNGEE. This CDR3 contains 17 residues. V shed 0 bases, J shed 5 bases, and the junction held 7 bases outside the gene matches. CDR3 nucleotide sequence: TGTGCCAGCAGCGTAGCTATAACTAGCGGGGATACCGGGGAGCTGTTTTTT. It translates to CASSVAITSGDTGELFF. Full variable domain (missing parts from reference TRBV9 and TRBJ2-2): DSGVTQTPKHLITATGQRVTLRCSPRSGDLSVYWYQQSLDQGLQFLIQYYNGEERAKGNILERFSAQQFPDLHSELNLSSLELGDSALYFCASSVAITSGDTGELFFGEGSRLTVL.

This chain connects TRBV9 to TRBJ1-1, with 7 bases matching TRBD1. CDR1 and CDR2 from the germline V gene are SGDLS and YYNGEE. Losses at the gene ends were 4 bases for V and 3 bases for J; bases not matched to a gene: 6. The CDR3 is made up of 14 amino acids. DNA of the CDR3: TGTGCCAGCAGCAGTACAGGGGTCGACACTGAAGCTTTCTTT. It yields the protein CASSSTGVDTEAFF.

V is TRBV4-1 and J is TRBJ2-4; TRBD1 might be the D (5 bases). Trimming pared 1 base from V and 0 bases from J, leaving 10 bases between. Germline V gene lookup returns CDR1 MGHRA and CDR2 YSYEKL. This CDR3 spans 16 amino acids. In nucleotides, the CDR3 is TGCGCCAGCAGCCAAGCTGACAGTCTAGCCAAAAACATTCAGTACTTC. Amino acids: CASSQADSLAKNIQYF.

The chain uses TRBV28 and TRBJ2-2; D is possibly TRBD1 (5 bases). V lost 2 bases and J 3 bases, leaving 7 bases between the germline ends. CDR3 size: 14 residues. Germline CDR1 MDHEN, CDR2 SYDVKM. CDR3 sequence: CASSLGADTGELFF. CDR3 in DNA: TGTGCCAGCAGTTTAGGGGCGGACACCGGGGAGCTGTTTTTT.

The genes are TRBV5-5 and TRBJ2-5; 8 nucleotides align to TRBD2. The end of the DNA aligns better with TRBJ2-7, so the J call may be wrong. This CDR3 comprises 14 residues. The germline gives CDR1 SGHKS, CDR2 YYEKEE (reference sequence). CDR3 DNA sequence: TGTGCCAGCCTGTCGCGGGGGGACTCCTACGAGCAGTACTTC. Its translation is CASLSRGDSYEQYF.

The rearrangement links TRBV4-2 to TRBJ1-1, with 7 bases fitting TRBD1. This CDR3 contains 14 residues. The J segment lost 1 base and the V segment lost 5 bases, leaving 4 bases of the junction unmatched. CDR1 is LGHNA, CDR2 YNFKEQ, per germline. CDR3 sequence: CASSAGQRNTEAFF. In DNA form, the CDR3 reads TGTGCCAGCAGCGCGGGACAGAGGAACACTGAAGCTTTCTTT.

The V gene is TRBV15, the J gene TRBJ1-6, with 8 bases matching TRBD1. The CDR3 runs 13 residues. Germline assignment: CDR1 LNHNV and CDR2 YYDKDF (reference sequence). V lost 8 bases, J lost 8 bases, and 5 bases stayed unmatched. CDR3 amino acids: CATSGTGYSPLHF. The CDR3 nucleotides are TGTGCCACCTCCGGGACAGGTTATTCACCCCTCCACTTT.

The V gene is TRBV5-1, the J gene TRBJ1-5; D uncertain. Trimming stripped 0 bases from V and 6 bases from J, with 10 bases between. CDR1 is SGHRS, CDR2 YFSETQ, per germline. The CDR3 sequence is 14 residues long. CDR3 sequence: CASSLAAGSQPQHF. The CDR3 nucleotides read TGCGCCAGCAGCTTGGCCGCGGGAAGTCAGCCCCAGCATTTT.

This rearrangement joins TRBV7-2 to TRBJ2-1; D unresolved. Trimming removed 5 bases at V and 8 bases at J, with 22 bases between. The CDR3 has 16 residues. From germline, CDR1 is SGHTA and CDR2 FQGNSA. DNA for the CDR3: TGTGCCAGCAGCCCCGAAGCCGGCCGGGTATTACATGAGCAGTTCTTC. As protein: CASSPEAGRVLHEQFF.

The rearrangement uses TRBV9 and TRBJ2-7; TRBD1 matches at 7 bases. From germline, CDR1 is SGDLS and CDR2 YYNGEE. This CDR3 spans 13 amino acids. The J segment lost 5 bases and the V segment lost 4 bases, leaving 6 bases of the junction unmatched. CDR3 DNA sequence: TGTGCCAGCAGCCTCAGTCAGGGGGACGAGCAGTACTTC. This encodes CASSLSQGDEQYF.

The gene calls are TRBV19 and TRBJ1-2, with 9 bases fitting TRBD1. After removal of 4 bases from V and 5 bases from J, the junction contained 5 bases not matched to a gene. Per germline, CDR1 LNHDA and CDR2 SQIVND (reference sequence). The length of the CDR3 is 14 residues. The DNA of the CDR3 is TGTGCCAGTAGTACCCCTGGACAGGGGTATGGCTACACCTTC. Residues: CASSTPGQGYGYTF.